This is a list of T cell receptor beta chains from one sample in a study of shared clonotypes between healthy human individuals. TCRdb keeps only in-frame clones here, not all; method: immunoSEQ multiplex PCR. The sample lists 550,000 to 800,000 clones, around 72% occurring once. The sample comprised memory CD4+ T cells sorted from blood. The receptor set was obtained from a woman in her thirties in good health. The CDR3 runs from the conserved cysteine through the conserved F or W. Each record gives: J gene, clone size, V gene, D gene, CDR3 protein, CDR3 DNA. D genes are given only for firm matches. Clone size is given for some rows only: seen once, a few or many times, or a class if the clone is expanded.

TRBJ1-5,once,TRBV7-2,-,CASSLSLSNQPQHF,TGTGCCAGCAGCTTATCACTTAGCAATCAGCCCCAGCATTTT
TRBJ2-3,-,TRBV7-9,TRBD2,CASSTGLAGDTQYF,TGTGCCAGCAGCACGGGACTAGCGGGGGATACGCAGTATTTT
TRBJ2-2,-,TRBV23-1,-,CASSPGRFVTGELFF,TGCGCCAGCAGTCCGGGACGCTTCGTTACCGGGGAGCTGTTTTTT
TRBJ2-1,-,TRBV5-1,TRBD2,CASSLDLAGVGYNEQFF,TGCGCCAGCAGCTTGGATCTAGCGGGAGTAGGGTACAATGAGCAGTTCTTC
TRBJ2-1,once,TRBV12-5,TRBD2,CASGLGTSGGSSYNEQFF,TGTGCTAGTGGTTTGGGGACTAGCGGGGGTAGCTCCTACAATGAGCAGTTCTTC
TRBJ2-3,-,TRBV11-2,TRBD2,CASSPGLAGAGTDTQYF,TGTGCCAGCAGCCCAGGACTAGCGGGAGCCGGCACAGATACGCAGTATTTT
TRBJ2-5,-,TRBV29-1,-,CSVRFGETQYF,TGCAGCGTCCGTTTCGGAGAGACCCAGTACTTC
TRBJ1-3,-,TRBV28,-,CASSISGTSGNTIYF,TGTGCCAGCAGTATCTCAGGGACATCTGGAAACACCATATATTTT
TRBJ1-4,-,TRBV6-6,-,CASNPGGGTNEKLFF,TGTGCCAGCAACCCGGGAGGGGGTACTAATGAAAAACTGTTTTTT
TRBJ2-4,-,TRBV11-1,TRBD2,CASSSPGLAKNIQYF,TGTGCCAGCAGTTCACCGGGACTAGCGAAAAACATTCAGTACTTC
TRBJ2-7,-,TRBV4-2,-,CASSLSWEVGSYEQYF,TGTGCCAGCAGCCTTTCGTGGGAGGTGGGCTCCTACGAGCAGTACTTC
TRBJ2-2,-,TRBV27,-,CASSQSGSGTGELFF,TGTGCCAGCAGTCAATCAGGGTCGGGCACCGGGGAGCTGTTTTTT
TRBJ1-2,-,TRBV28,-,CASRRTTVNYGYTF,TGTGCCAGCAGGCGAACTACAGTTAACTATGGCTACACCTTC
TRBJ2-2,many,TRBV5-1,TRBD2,CASSLGAGGHTGELFF,TGCGCCAGCAGCTTAGGAGCGGGAGGGCACACCGGGGAGCTGTTTTTT
TRBJ2-7,-,TRBV11-3,-,CASSLVPTGEQYF,TGTGCCAGCAGCTTAGTTCCGACGGGCGAGCAGTACTTC
TRBJ2-3,few,TRBV9,TRBD2,CASSLEAGAITDTQYF,TGTGCCAGCAGCTTAGAAGCGGGAGCTATCACAGATACGCAGTATTTT
TRBJ1-2,few,TRBV28,-,CASSLGARVDGYTF,TGTGCCAGCAGTTTGGGGGCTCGTGTCGATGGCTACACCTTC
TRBJ2-5,-,TRBV7-2,TRBD2,CASSLAGTSYETQYF,TGTGCCAGCAGCTTAGCTGGGACTAGCTATGAGACCCAGTACTTC
TRBJ2-2,few,TRBV5-1,TRBD2,CASIALAGALDTGELFF,TGCGCCAGCATAGCCCTGGCGGGAGCGTTGGACACCGGGGAGCTGTTTTTT
TRBJ1-2,-,TRBV13,-,CASSLRGSYGYTF,TGTGCCAGCAGCTTGCGGGGTAGCTATGGCTACACCTTC
TRBJ1-2,few,TRBV4-1,-,CASSQDRTNYGYTF,TGCGCCAGCAGCCAAGATAGGACTAACTATGGCTACACCTTC
TRBJ2-1,-,TRBV7-2,TRBD2,CASSPAAGTSYNEQFF,TGTGCCAGCAGTCCCGCCGCCGGGACTAGCTACAATGAGCAGTTCTTC
TRBJ1-1,-,TRBV29-1,-,CSVEADLNTEAFF,TGCAGCGTTGAAGCGGACCTGAACACTGAAGCTTTCTTT